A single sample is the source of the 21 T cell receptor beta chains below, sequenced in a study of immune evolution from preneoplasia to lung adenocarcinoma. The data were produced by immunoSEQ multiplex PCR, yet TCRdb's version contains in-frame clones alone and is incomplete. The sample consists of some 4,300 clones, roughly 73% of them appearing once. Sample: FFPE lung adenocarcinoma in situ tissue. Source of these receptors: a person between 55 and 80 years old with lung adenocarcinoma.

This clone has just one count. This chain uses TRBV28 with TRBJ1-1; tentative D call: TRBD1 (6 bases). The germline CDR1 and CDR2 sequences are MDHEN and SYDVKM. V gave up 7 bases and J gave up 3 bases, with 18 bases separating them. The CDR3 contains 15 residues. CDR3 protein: CASIPQGGAYTEAFF. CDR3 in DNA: TGTGCCAGCATCCCCCAAGGGGGGGCTTACACTGAAGCTTTCTTT.

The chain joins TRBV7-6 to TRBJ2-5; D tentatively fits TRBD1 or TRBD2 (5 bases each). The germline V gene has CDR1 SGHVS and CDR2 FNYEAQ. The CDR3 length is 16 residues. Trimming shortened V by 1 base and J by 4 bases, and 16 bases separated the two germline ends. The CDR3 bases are TGTGCCAGCAGCTTAGAAGGGGACCATGGAGGAGAGACCCAGTACTTC. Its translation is CASSLEGDHGGETQYF.

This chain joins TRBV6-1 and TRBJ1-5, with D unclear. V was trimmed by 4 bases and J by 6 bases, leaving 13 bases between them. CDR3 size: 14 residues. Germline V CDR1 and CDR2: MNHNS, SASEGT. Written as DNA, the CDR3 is TGTGCCAGCAGTGCGGACCAGGAGTTTCAGCCCCAGCATTTT. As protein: CASSADQEFQPQHF.

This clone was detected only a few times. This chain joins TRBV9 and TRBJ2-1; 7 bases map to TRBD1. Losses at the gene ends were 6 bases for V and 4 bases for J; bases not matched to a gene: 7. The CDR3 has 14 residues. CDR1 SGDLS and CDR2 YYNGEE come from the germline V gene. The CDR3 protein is CASNPGQQYNEQFF. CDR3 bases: TGTGCCAGCAACCCGGGACAGCAATACAATGAGCAGTTCTTC.

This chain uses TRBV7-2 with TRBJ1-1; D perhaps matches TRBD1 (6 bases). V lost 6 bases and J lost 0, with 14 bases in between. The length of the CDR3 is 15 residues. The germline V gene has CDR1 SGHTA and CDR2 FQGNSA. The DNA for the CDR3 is TGTGCCAGCAGTCCAGGAGGGGGTTTGAACACTGAAGCTTTCTTT. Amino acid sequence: CASSPGGGLNTEAFF.

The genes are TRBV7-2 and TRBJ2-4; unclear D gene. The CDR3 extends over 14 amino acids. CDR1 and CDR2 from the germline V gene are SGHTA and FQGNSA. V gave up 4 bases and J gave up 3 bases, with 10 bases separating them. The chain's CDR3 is CASSSGQVKNIQYF. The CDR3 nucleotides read TGTGCCAGCAGCTCTGGGCAAGTCAAAAACATTCAGTACTTC.

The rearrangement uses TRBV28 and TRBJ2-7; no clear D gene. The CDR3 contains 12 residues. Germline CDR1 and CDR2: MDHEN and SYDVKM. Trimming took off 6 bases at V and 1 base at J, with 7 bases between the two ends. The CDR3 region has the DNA TGTGCCAGCAGCGCTCTGTCCTACGAGCAGTACTTC. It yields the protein CASSALSYEQYF.

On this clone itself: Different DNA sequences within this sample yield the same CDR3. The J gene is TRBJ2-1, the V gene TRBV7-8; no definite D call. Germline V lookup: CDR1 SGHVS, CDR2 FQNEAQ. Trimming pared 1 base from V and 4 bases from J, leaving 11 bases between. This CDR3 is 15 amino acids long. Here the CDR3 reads CASSLVGVGYNEQFF. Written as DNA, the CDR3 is TGTGCCAGCAGCTTAGTTGGGGTAGGGTACAATGAGCAGTTCTTC.

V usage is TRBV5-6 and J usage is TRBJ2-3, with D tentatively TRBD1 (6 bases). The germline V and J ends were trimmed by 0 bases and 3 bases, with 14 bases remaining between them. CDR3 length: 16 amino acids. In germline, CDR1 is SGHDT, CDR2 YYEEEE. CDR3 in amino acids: CASSLEGRGGTDTQYF. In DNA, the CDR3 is TGTGCCAGCAGCTTGGAGGGCAGGGGCGGGACAGATACGCAGTATTTT. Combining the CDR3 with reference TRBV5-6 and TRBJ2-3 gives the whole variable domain DAGVTQSPTHLIKTRGQQVTLRCSPKSGHDTVSWYQQALGQGPQFIFQYYEEEERQRGNFPDRFSGHQFPNYSSELNVNALLLGDSALYLCASSLEGRGGTDTQYFGPGTRLTVL.

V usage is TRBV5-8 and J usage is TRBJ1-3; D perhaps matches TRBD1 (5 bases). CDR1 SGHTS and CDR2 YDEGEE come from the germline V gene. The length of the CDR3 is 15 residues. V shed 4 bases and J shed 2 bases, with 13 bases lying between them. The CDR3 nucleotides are TGTGCCAGCAGCCCCGCGTGGGGGGCTGGAAACACCATATATTTT. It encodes CASSPAWGAGNTIYF.

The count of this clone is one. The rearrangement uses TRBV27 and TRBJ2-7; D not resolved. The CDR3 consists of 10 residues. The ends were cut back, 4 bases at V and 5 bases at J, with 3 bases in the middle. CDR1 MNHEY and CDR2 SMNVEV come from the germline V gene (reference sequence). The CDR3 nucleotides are TGTGCCAGCAGTTCCCACGAGCAGTACTTC. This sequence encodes CASSSHEQYF.

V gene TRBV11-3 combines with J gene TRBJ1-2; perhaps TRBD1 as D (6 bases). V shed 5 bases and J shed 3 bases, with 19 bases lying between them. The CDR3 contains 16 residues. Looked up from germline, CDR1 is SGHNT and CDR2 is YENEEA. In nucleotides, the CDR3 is TGTGCCAGCAGCGTACTACAGGGAGGAGGTGACTATGGCTACACCTTC. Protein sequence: CASSVLQGGGDYGYTF.

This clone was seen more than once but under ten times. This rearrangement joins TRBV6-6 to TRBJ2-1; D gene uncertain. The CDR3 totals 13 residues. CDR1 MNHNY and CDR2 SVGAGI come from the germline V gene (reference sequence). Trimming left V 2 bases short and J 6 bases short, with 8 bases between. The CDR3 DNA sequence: TGTGCCAGCAGTTACCCAATGGGCAATGAGCAGTTCTTC. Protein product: CASSYPMGNEQFF.

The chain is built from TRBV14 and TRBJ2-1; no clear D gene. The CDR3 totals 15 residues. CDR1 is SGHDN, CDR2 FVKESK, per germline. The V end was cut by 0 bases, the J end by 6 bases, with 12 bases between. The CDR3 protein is CASSQDPPDSNEQFF. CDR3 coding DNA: TGTGCCAGCAGCCAAGATCCCCCGGATAGCAATGAGCAGTTCTTC.

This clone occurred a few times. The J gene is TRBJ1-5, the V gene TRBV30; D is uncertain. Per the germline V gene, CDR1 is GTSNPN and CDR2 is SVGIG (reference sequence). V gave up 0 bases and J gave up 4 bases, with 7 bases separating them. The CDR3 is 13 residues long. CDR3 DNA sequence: TGTGCCTGGAGTGTACCCCCGAATCAGCCCCAGCATTTT. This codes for CAWSVPPNQPQHF.

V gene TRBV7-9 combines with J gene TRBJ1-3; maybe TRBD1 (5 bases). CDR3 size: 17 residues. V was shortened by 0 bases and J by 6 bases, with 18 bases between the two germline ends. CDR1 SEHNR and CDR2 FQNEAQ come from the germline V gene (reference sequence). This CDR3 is CASSLATQGLLQNTIYF. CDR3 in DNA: TGTGCCAGCAGCTTAGCTACCCAGGGCCTCCTTCAAAACACCATATATTTT.

Here the CDR3 DNA reads TGTGCCAGCGTCTCGCGGGGGGGGGATGAAAAACTGTTTTTT. This codes for CASVSRGGDEKLFF. J is TRBJ1-4 and V is TRBV6-1; D is perhaps TRBD1 (5 bases). The germline gives CDR1 MNHNS, CDR2 SASEGT. The CDR3 sequence is 14 residues long. The V end lost 8 bases, the J end lost 6 bases, and 16 bases lay between the germline ends.

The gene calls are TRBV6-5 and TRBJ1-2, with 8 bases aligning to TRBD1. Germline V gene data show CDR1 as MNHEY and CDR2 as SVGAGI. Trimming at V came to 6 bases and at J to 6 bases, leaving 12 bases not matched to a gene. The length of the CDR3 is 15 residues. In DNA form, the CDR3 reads TGTGCCAGCAGCCCAACTGGGACAGGAGGAAATGGCTACACCTTC. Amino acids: CASSPTGTGGNGYTF.

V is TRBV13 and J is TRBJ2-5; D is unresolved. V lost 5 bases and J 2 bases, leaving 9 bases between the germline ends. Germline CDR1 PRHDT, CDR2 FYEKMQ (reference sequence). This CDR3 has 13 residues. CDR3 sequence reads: CASSQRIQETQYF. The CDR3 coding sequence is TGTGCCAGCAGCCAACGGATACAAGAGACCCAGTACTTC.

CDR3 loop: CASSLSGNTIYF. The CDR3 DNA reads TGTGCCAGCAGTCTCTCTGGAAACACCATATATTTT. The genes are TRBV9 and TRBJ1-3, with D unresolved. Germline CDR1 and CDR2: SGDLS and YYNGEE. V was shortened by 5 bases and J by 0 bases, with 3 bases between the two germline ends. The CDR3 is 12 amino acids.

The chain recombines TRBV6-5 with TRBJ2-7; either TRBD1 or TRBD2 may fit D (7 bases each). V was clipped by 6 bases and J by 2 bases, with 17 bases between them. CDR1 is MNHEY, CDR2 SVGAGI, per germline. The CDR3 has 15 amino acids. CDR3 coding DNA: TGTGCCAGCAGGACAATACAGGGGAGGGCCTACGAGCAGTACTTC. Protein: CASRTIQGRAYEQYF.